This T cell receptor (beta chain) is from a study of cytomegalovirus exposure and HLA in healthy donors. Study results and limitations: First-cohort TCR clusters tended to co-occur in the 95 to 150 validation repertoires, a later analysis found. Specificity of three CMV-associated chains for CMV antigens was verified in vitro. According to reports, the classifier identified cytomegalovirus status with high specificity and sensitivity.

As concerns this clone: No antigen is known for it.

This CDR3 has 15 amino acids. The germline CDR1 and CDR2 sequences are LNHDA and SQIVND (reference sequence). V lost 5 bases to trimming and J lost 4 bases; unmatched junction nucleotides: 10. The table came from immunoSEQ multiplex PCR; TCRdb's copy has only in-frame clones and leaves some out. The sample carries about 95,000 clones, 85% recorded once. Sequencing input: PBMCs. The J gene is TRBJ1-2, the V gene TRBV19, with 7 bases identical to TRBD1. The TCR sequence derives from a man between 18 and 29 years old in good health and CMV-seropositive. As DNA, the CDR3 is TGTGCCAGTAGTTTGGGCTCGGGACAGCCCTATGGCTACACCTTC. This codes for CASSLGSGQPYGYTF.